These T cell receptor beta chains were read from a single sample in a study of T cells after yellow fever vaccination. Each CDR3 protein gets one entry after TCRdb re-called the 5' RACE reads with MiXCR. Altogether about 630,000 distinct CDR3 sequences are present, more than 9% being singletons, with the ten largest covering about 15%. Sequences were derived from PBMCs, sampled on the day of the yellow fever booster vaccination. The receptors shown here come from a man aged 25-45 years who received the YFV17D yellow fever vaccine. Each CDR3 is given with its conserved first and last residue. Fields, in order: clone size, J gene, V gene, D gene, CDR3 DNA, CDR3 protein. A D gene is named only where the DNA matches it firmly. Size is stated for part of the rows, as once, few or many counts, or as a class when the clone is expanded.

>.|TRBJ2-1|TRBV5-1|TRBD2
TGCGCCAGCAGCTTGGGACTAGCGGTCAATGAGCAGTTCTTC
CASSLGLAVNEQFF
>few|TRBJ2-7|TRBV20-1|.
TGCAGTGCTAGACCCCGGATGGGGCGCCTAAGCTCCTACGAGCAGTACTTC
CSARPRMGRLSSYEQYF
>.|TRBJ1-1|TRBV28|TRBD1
TGTGCCAGCAATGACGGGACAGGGCTGAACACTGAAGCTTTCTTT
CASNDGTGLNTEAFF
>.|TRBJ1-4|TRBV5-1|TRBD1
TGCGCCAGCAGCTTGAGACCACAGGGGCTACGATCCCAAAATGAAAAACTGTTTTTT
CASSLRPQGLRSQNEKLFF
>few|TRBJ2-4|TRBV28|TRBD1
TGTGCCAGCAGTTTAGGGGACAGGGGAGACATTCAGTACTTC
CASSLGDRGDIQYF
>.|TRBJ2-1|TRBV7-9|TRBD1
TGTGCCAGCAGCTTAGCGACAGGGGCAAACAATGAGCAGTTCTTC
CASSLATGANNEQFF
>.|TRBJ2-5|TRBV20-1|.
TGCAGTGCTAGTAGCAGGGGGGGTGAGACCCAGTACTTC
CSASSRGGETQYF
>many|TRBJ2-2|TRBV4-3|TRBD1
TGCGCCAGCAGTCAGGGGGCACCCACCGGGGAGCTGTTTTTT
CASSQGAPTGELFF
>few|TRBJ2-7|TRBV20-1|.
TGCAGTGCTAGGGACAGACACTACGAGCAGTACTTC
CSARDRHYEQYF
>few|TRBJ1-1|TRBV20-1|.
TGCAGTGCTAGAGTGGGAACTGAAGCTTTCTTT
CSARVGTEAFF
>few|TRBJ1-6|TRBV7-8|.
TGTGCCAGCAGCTTAGACGCGGTTAAGGGGCTTTCACCCCTCCACTTT
CASSLDAVKGLSPLHF
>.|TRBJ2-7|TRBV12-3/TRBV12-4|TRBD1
TGTGCCAGCAGTCCGGGGACAGGGGCATCCTACGAGCAGTACTTC
CASSPGTGASYEQYF
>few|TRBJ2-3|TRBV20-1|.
TGCAGTGCTCTTCCGGTTGGAGCGGCTAGCACAGATACGCAGTATTTT
CSALPVGAASTDTQYF
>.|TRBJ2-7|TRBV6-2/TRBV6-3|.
TGTGCCAGCGATTCTACGCAGGGTACGCAACCCTACGAGCAGTACTTC
CASDSTQGTQPYEQYF
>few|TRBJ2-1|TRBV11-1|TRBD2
TGTGCCAGCAGCTTAGCGAGGGGGGCGGCTAGCGGGTTCTACAATGAGCAGTTCTTC
CASSLARGAASGFYNEQFF
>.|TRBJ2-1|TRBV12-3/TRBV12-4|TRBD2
TGTGCCAGCAGTCCCGGGACTATATACAATGAGCAGTTCTTC
CASSPGTIYNEQFF
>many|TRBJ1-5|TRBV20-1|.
TGCAGTGCGAGCTGGGGGAATCAGCCCCAGCATTTT
CSASWGNQPQHF
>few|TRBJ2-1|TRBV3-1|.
TGTGCCAGCAGCCCAGCGGGCCGGGAGCAGTTCTTC
CASSPAGREQFF
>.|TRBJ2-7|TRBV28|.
TGTGCCAGCAGTTCTGGGAACCAACAAAAGCCGTACTTC
CASSSGNQQKPYF
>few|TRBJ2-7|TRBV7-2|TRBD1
TGTGCCAGCAGCGAACGGGACAGGGGGCCCGTGGTGTACGAGCAGTACTTC
CASSERDRGPVVYEQYF
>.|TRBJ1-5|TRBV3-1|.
TGTGCCAGCAGCCAGAAAGGGGGTTCTCAGCCCCAGCATTTT
CASSQKGGSQPQHF
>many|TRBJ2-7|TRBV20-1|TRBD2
TGCAGTGCTAGTCGGACTAGCGGTGAGCAGTACTTC
CSASRTSGEQYF
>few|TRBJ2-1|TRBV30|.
TGTGCCTGGAGTGTAGCGGTGGGGGGATATGAGCAGTTCTTC
CAWSVAVGGYEQFF